This T cell receptor (beta chain) was obtained from a study of CD8+ T cells in alopecia areata. Study-wide background: Treatment comprised oral tofacitinib, 5 to 10 mg twice daily, in treated patients.

This clone showed up just a few times. Investigators isolated RNA and reverse transcribed it into cDNA to act as the sequencing template. The table came from immunoSEQ multiplex PCR; TCRdb's copy has only in-frame clones and leaves some out. Here the sample spans around 200,000 clones, 58% being singletons. The treatment denotes: oral pan-JAK inhibitor, 5-10 mg twice daily. PBMCs served as the source from which CD4+ and CD8+ T cells were sorted. The germline V gene has CDR1 SQVTM and CDR2 ANQGSEA. The CDR3 runs to 17 residues. Trimming at V came to 7 bases and at J to 3 bases, leaving 20 bases not matched to a gene.

The receptor was isolated from a human donor with alopecia areata. Sequencing was performed on CD8+ T cells sorted from blood, taken at week 24, from a patient treated with tofacitinib. This rearrangement joins TRBV29-1 to TRBJ1-1, with TRBD1 identical over 7 bases. Written as DNA, the CDR3 is TGCAGCGCCCGCTTGGGAGGGGGCCTGAAGTCGCACACTGAAGCTTTCTTT. It translates to CSARLGGGLKSHTEAFF.